Presented here are 4 T cell receptor beta chains from one specimen sequenced in a study of long-term antiretroviral therapy in people with HIV. At the survey level, the v3.0 immunoSEQ assay was run. TCRdb's copy holds only in-frame clones and misses some; the assay was immunoSEQ multiplex PCR. The sample contains fewer than 55,000 clones, about 95% of which appear only once. Specimen: unsorted PBMCs, collected 3.7 years after starting antiretroviral therapy. These receptor sequences come from a woman between 45 and 65 years old with HIV.

This chain links TRBV7-9 with TRBJ2-3, with TRBD2 as a possible D gene (7 bases). Deletions cut 1 base from V and 2 bases from J, with 16 bases between. CDR1 and CDR2 (germline): SEHNR, FQNEAQ (reference sequence). The CDR3 runs to 17 residues. The CDR3 protein is CASSLGVGGGYTDTQYF. The CDR3 coding sequence is TGTGCCAGCAGCTTAGGTGTTGGCGGGGGCTACACAGATACGCAGTATTTT.

The chain joins TRBV29-1 to TRBJ1-2; D is unresolved. The CDR3 spans 11 residues. Germline lookup yields CDR1 SQVTM and CDR2 ANQGSEA. V was cut by 3 bases and J by 5 bases, with 7 bases left in between. Here the CDR3 reads CSVDPEYGYTF. As DNA, the CDR3 is TGCAGCGTTGACCCAGAATATGGCTACACCTTC.

The CDR3 is CASVPVGGRGGYTF. In DNA, the CDR3 is TGTGCCAGCGTACCCGTAGGGGGTCGAGGTGGCTACACCTTC. V is TRBV6-6 and J is TRBJ1-2, with a tentative D call TRBD1 (6 bases). The germline V gene encodes CDR1 MNHNY and CDR2 SVGAGI (reference sequence). V was cut by 8 bases and J by 7 bases, with 20 bases left in between. The CDR3 totals 14 residues.

The V gene is TRBV7-2, the J gene TRBJ1-1; 7 positions agree with TRBD1. There are 14 residues in the CDR3. Germline values: CDR1 SGHTA, CDR2 FQGNSA. Trimming cost V 4 bases and J 4 bases; bases outside gene matches: 6. CDR3 sequence (DNA): TGTGCCAGCAGCTCACAGACAGGGATCACTGAAGCTTTCTTT. This codes for CASSSQTGITEAFF.